This TCR beta chain was sequenced in a study of shared clonotypes between healthy human individuals. Study overall: Each donor contributed plates that comprised three CD4 naive, three CD4 memory, two CD8 naive and one CD8 memory.

CD8 cells regarded as naive lacked CD45RO, were positively chosen for CCR7, and omitted terminally differentiated effector memory CD45RA+ cells. The CDR3 is 17 amino acids. V shed 2 bases, J shed 5 bases, and the junction held 12 bases outside the gene matches. Germline V gene lookup returns CDR1 SEHNR and CDR2 FQNEAQ (reference sequence). Regarding the study as a whole: All-four-donor shared clonotypes had higher generation probabilities than non-shared clonotypes did. Researchers found naive subsets generally carried larger estimated richness than memory subsets.

At deep level, the assay was performed. Method: immunoSEQ multiplex PCR; TCRdb's copy keeps in-frame clones and lacks some. The table has approximately 2,000,000 clones, about 93% seen once. As for this clone: What it recognizes is unknown.

The sequence derives from a man aged 18 to 29 in good health. Some clones in this sample may be carry-over from other donors' samples. The rearrangement links TRBV7-9 to TRBJ2-5; 9 bases are a match to TRBD2. Sample: naive CD8+ T cells from PBMCs. CDR3 sequence (DNA): TGTGCCAGCAGCTTACCCCTGGCGGGAGGGCTCCGGGAGACCCAGTACTTC. Translated: CASSLPLAGGLRETQYF. The complete variable domain, with remaining parts taken from reference TRBV7-9 and TRBJ2-5, reads DTGVSQNPRHKITKRGQNVTFRCDPISEHNRLYWYRQTLGQGPEFLTYFQNEAQLEKSRLLSDRFSAERPKGSFSTLEIQRTEQGDSAMYLCASSLPLAGGLRETQYFGPGTRLLVL.